The T cell receptor beta chain described here comes from a study of cytomegalovirus exposure and HLA in healthy donors. Study results and limitations: Across all donors, roughly uniform sequencing depth was an assumption of the presence/absence analyses.

A remark on this clone: Its antigen is currently unknown.

Vbeta (60) and Jbeta (13) primers were used in the PCR. Assay: immunoSEQ multiplex PCR; the TCRdb copy retains only in-frame clones and omits some. This sample has approximately 150,000 clones, with 55% to 85% found just once. Sequenced input: PBMCs. The sequence was obtained from a man in his forties in good health and CMV-seronegative.

The CDR3 region has the DNA TGTGCCAGCAGCAAAGGCGACCGCGGGGGGGGCCACAGGAACATTCAGTACTTC. The encoded protein is CASSKGDRGGGHRNIQYF. The genes are TRBV21-1 and TRBJ2-4; the D call of TRBD2 is as the table states it, not checked on the DNA. TRBV21-1 is labeled a pseudogene. The CDR3 sequence is 18 residues long.